The present entry profiles one TCR beta chain with its context. Antigen specificity is unknown. The authors' processing: Junction-only sequences without quality scores were provided by ImmunoSEQ, so filtering was different. Produced via immunoSEQ multiplex PCR; TCRdb's table is partial and in-frame only. D and trimming were read from the DNA, whereas the V and J calls and clone size are those reported in that table. The sample lists about 1.1 million clones, roughly 80% occurring once. The germline V gene encodes CDR1 SGHRS and CDR2 YFSETQ. V gave up 5 bases and J gave up 0 bases, with 15 bases separating them. The CDR3 has 15 residues. The source of the sample is a study of shared clonotypes between healthy human individuals. Overall study findings and caveats: Only blood was sampled; tissue repertoires likely differ. A handful of donors showed sharing of approximately 5% of naive CD4 clonotypes. Generally, estimated richness proved larger in naive subsets than it did in memory subsets.

Material for sequencing was memory CD4+ T cells from PBMCs. Specified subset: CD45RA-negative fraction. The chain joins TRBV5-1 to TRBJ2-7; D unclear. This clonotype was sampled from a man between 18 and 35 years old in good health. Some clones in this sample may be carry-over from other donors' samples. This CDR3 reads CASRPSYSLSYEQYF. The CDR3 region has the DNA TGCGCCAGCAGACCTTCATACAGTCTCTCCTACGAGCAGTACTTC.